Listed here are 26 T cell receptor beta chains from one sample, sequenced in a study of CD8 T cells in ankylosing spondylitis. Study-wide findings and caveats: A TCR beta motif of seven or eight highly homologous variants appeared characteristic of ankylosing spondylitis blood.

No antigen has been assigned to these receptors. MiXCR was run by TCRdb on the 5' RACE reads, yielding one entry per CDR3 protein. The data show some 200,000 distinct CDR3 sequences, 5.5% to 7.5% seen once. What was sequenced was blood, either unsorted or a sorted T cell fraction (not recorded which). The receptors originated from a male donor with ankylosing spondylitis.

This clonotype has at least ten counts. One end of the junction does not line up with germline, which may come from a read error. The CDR3 spells CASSSAGLAGVGLAF. CDR3 in DNA: TGTGCCAGCAGCTCTGCGGGACTAGCGGGAGTTGGGCTGGCATTC. The rearrangement uses TRBV6-1 and TRBJ2-7; 14 positions agree with TRBD2. CDR1 and CDR2 from the germline V gene are MNHNS and SASEGT. The CDR3 length is 15 residues.

The chain joins TRBV20-1 to TRBJ2-1, with 15 positions matching TRBD2. This CDR3 region has 17 residues. The ends lost 7 bases at V and 1 base at J; junction bases unmatched: 8. Per the germline V gene, CDR1 is DFQATT and CDR2 is SNEGSKA (reference sequence). The CDR3 DNA reads as TGCAGTGTTCCGGGACTAGCGGGAGGTCGATCCTACAATGAGCAGTTCTTC. Translating gives CSVPGLAGGRSYNEQFF.

This clonotype was observed many times. The V gene is TRBV25-1, the J gene TRBJ1-6; D gene ambiguous. Trimming took off 2 bases at V and 10 bases at J, with 12 bases between the two ends. The CDR3 extends over 14 amino acids. The germline gives CDR1 MGHDK, CDR2 SYGVNS. In DNA form, the CDR3 reads TGTGCCAGCAGTGAACCCTTCGCGGGATCACCCCTCCACTTT. Translated: CASSEPFAGSPLHF.

This clonotype was observed at least ten times. The chain combines TRBV5-6 with TRBJ1-2; TRBD1 matches at 12 bases. Losses at the gene ends were 5 bases for V and 8 bases for J; bases not matched to a gene: 10. In germline, CDR1 is SGHDT, CDR2 YYEEEE. There are 15 residues in the CDR3. The DNA for the CDR3 is TGTGCCAGCAGTTACCGCCGGGACAGGGGGCTGGGCTACACCTTC. It translates to CASSYRRDRGLGYTF. The full variable domain, completed using reference TRBV5-6 and TRBJ1-2, is DAGVTQSPTHLIKTRGQQVTLRCSPKSGHDTVSWYQQALGQGPQFIFQYYEEEERQRGNFPDRFSGHQFPNYSSELNVNALLLGDSALYLCASSYRRDRGLGYTFGSGTRLTVV.

In this sample, this clonotype turned up many times. The rearrangement links TRBV9 to TRBJ2-4; D is uncertain. Germline CDR1 SGDLS, CDR2 YYNGEE. The germline V and J ends were trimmed by 0 bases and 1 base, with 8 bases remaining between them. The CDR3 runs 15 residues. For the CDR3, the DNA is TGTGCCAGCAGCGTAGGAGGTAGCGCCAAAAACATTCAGTACTTC. As protein: CASSVGGSAKNIQYF.

In its sample, this clonotype was seen many times. The chain has TRBV11-2 and TRBJ2-5; D remains ambiguous. Trimming removed 1 base from V and 4 bases from J, with 7 bases in between. The length of the CDR3 is 13 residues. Germline lookup yields CDR1 SGHAT and CDR2 FQNNGV. CDR3 in DNA: TGTGCCAGCAGCTTAGTAGACGGAGAGACCCAGTACTTC. Protein sequence: CASSLVDGETQYF.

Comment on this clonotype: At one boundary the junction diverges from the germline segment, which might be a read error. The chain has TRBV14 and TRBJ2-7; no reliable D call. The CDR3 consists of 14 residues. Germline-derived CDR1 and CDR2 are SGHDN and FVKESK. The CDR3 DNA reads TGTGCCAGCAGCCTAGTGGACGGCCCCTACAAGCAGTACTTC. Its protein product is CASSLVDGPYKQYF. The variable domain in full, with the rest retrieved from reference TRBV14 and TRBJ2-7, is EAGVTQFPSHSVIEKGQTVTLRCDPISGHDNLYWYRRVMGKEIKFLLHFVKESKQDESGMPNNRFLAERTGGTYSTLKVQPAELEDSGVYFCASSLVDGPYKQYFGPGTRLTVT.

This clonotype was picked up many times. The chain joins TRBV2 to TRBJ2-3; a possible D gene is TRBD1 (7 bases). The CDR3 has 16 amino acids. The V end was cut by 3 bases, the J end by 5 bases, with 18 bases between. Germline V CDR1 and CDR2: SNHLY, FYNNEI. CDR3 sequence reads: CASSEHRGRAGDTQYF. DNA for the CDR3: TGTGCCAGCAGTGAGCACAGGGGCCGAGCGGGAGATACGCAGTATTTT.

There are many counts of this clonotype. This rearrangement joins TRBV7-9 to TRBJ2-1; D possibly corresponds to TRBD1 (6 bases). Germline V lookup: CDR1 SEHNR, CDR2 FQNEAQ (reference sequence). The CDR3 length is 16 residues. V was cut by 4 bases and J by 0 bases, with 13 bases left in between. CDR3 protein: CASSSPGQNSYNEQFF. The DNA of the CDR3 is TGTGCCAGCAGCTCCCCGGGACAAAACTCCTACAATGAGCAGTTCTTC.

This clonotype was counted many times. The chain links TRBV5-1 to TRBJ1-4, with D possibly matching TRBD1 (5 bases). The V gene's germline CDR1 is SGHRS and CDR2 YFSETQ. This CDR3 is 16 amino acids long. V was cut by 0 bases and J by 3 bases, with 12 bases left in between. The CDR3, as DNA: TGCGCCAGCAGCTTGGCCGTTGCAGGGTCTAATGAAAAACTGTTTTTT. Its protein is CASSLAVAGSNEKLFF.

This clonotype is categorized as medium-sized. The CDR3 loop is CASRGDYDYEQYF. CDR3 DNA sequence: TGCGCCAGCAGGGGAGACTACGACTACGAGCAGTACTTC. The gene calls are TRBV4-1 and TRBJ2-7, with D perhaps matching TRBD2 (5 bases). CDR3 size: 13 residues. Trimming shortened V by 6 bases and J by 3 bases, and 12 bases separated the two germline ends. Germline loops: CDR1 MGHRA, CDR2 YSYEKL.

This clonotype was detected ten times or more. The gene calls are TRBV9 and TRBJ1-2; tentatively, D is TRBD1 (5 bases). Germline V gene data show CDR1 as SGDLS and CDR2 as YYNGEE. The CDR3 has 18 amino acids. With 3 bases removed from V and 8 bases from J, the gap between germline ends came to 29 bases. This CDR3 reads CASSAPRSLGTRHRGYTF. The DNA for the CDR3 is TGTGCCAGCAGCGCCCCAAGATCACTCGGGACCCGTCACCGCGGCTACACCTTC.

Regarding this clonotype: The junction departs from the called germline gene at one end, perhaps through a read error. V and J are TRBV4-3 and TRBJ2-7, with D perhaps TRBD2 (5 bases). The CDR3 runs to 14 residues. CDR1 and CDR2 (germline): LGHNA, YSLEER. The CDR3 is CASSQDLTNTDPVF. CDR3 in DNA: TGCGCCAGCAGCCAAGATCTGACTAATACAGACCCTGTTTTC.

The chain uses TRBV7-2 and TRBJ1-5; D unresolved. This CDR3 is 16 amino acids long. Germline values: CDR1 SGHTA, CDR2 FQGNSA. Trimming removed 9 bases at V and 0 bases at J, with 18 bases between. The CDR3 reads CARGLGFRSSNQPQHF. The CDR3 coding sequence is TGTGCCAGGGGCCTCGGGTTCAGGAGTAGCAATCAGCCCCAGCATTTT.

This clonotype was counted ten times or more. The rearrangement links TRBV4-1 to TRBJ2-2; the D is unclear. The CDR3 is made up of 16 amino acids. Germline CDR1 reads MGHRA; CDR2 reads YSYEKL. Trimming removed 5 bases from V and 7 bases from J, with 20 bases in between. The CDR3 region has the DNA TGCGCCAGCAGCGTCGCTTTCGGTCGGCGGAGCGGGGAGCTGTTTTTT. It encodes CASSVAFGRRSGELFF.

This clonotype was picked up many times. The rearrangement uses TRBV4-3 and TRBJ2-1, with 10 positions matching TRBD2. With 0 bases clipped from V and 6 bases from J, the junction kept 5 bases outside the gene matches. This CDR3 has 16 amino acids. Germline V gives CDR1 LGHNA, CDR2 YSLEER. The CDR3 DNA reads TGCGCCAGCAGCCAAGATTTGGGACTAGCGACCAATGAGCAGTTCTTC. Protein: CASSQDLGLATNEQFF.

A few counts support this clonotype. V is TRBV7-6 and J is TRBJ2-7; 11 nucleotides agree with TRBD1. The CDR3 sequence is 14 residues long. The V segment lost 5 bases and the J segment 6 bases; nucleotides outside the gene matches: 6. Germline CDR1 SGHVS, CDR2 FNYEAQ. The DNA for the CDR3 is TGTGCCAGCAGCCAAGGACAGGGGGCGGGCGAGCAGTACTTC. Its protein is CASSQGQGAGEQYF.

This clonotype was found many times. The chain is built from TRBV10-3 and TRBJ2-4, with a tentative D call TRBD1 (5 bases). Per the germline V gene, CDR1 is ENHRY and CDR2 is SYGVKD. This CDR3 is built from 14 residues. Trimming pared 6 bases from V and 2 bases from J, leaving 11 bases between. CDR3 region: CAIRDQGPKNIQYF. For the CDR3, the DNA is TGTGCCATCAGGGATCAGGGCCCCAAAAACATTCAGTACTTC.

This clonotype has at least ten counts. The gene calls are TRBV7-8 and TRBJ2-1, with D possibly matching TRBD2 (6 bases). The CDR3 length is 15 residues. V shed 2 bases and J shed 9 bases, with 17 bases lying between them. Germline lookup yields CDR1 SGHVS and CDR2 FQNEAQ. CDR3: CASSLLPSDGSEQFF. The CDR3, as DNA: TGTGCCAGCAGCTTACTCCCTAGCGATGGGTCTGAGCAGTTCTTC.

The sample holds many counts of this clonotype. The rearrangement links TRBV7-8 to TRBJ1-3, with D unresolved. Germline V gene sequence: CDR1 SGHVS, CDR2 FQNEAQ. V lost 5 bases and J lost 0, with 11 bases in between. CDR3 length: 15 residues. The DNA of the CDR3 is TGTGCCAGCAGCGCGACTACTAGCTCTGGAAACACCATATATTTT. This translates into CASSATTSSGNTIYF.

This clonotype was counted ten times or more. The rearrangement links TRBV7-9 to TRBJ2-1, with D hard to call. V was cut by 0 bases and J by 4 bases, with 10 bases left in between. The CDR3 sequence is 15 residues long. CDR1 and CDR2 (germline): SEHNR, FQNEAQ (reference sequence). The DNA of the CDR3 is TGTGCCAGCAGCTTAGCCGAGAACTTTTACAATGAGCAGTTCTTC. Amino acids: CASSLAENFYNEQFF.

This clonotype was observed at least ten times. This chain connects TRBV20-1 to TRBJ1-5; D is perhaps TRBD1 (6 bases). This CDR3 is built from 16 residues. CDR1 is DFQATT and CDR2 is SNEGSKA in the germline V gene (reference sequence). Trimming shortened V by 1 base and J by 0 bases, and 13 bases separated the two germline ends. The CDR3 loop reads CSARGLGTNSNQPQHF. The CDR3 region has the DNA TGCAGTGCTAGAGGCCTAGGGACAAATAGCAATCAGCCCCAGCATTTT.

Many counts were recorded for this clonotype. The rearrangement uses TRBV3-1 and TRBJ2-1; D remains unclear. V lost 3 bases and J 5 bases, leaving 11 bases between the germline ends. The CDR3 loop spans 14 amino acids. Germline CDR1 and CDR2: LGHDT and YNNKEL (reference sequence). CDR3 bases: TGTGCCAGCAGCCAGGCGTCCCAGAACAATGAGCAGTTCTTC. As protein: CASSQASQNNEQFF.

This clonotype was recorded many times. The chain carries TRBV11-1 and TRBJ2-7; 11 nucleotides match TRBD1. V shed 4 bases, J shed 7 bases, and the junction held 21 bases outside the gene matches. Germline values: CDR1 SGHAT, CDR2 FQDESV (reference sequence). This CDR3 is 19 amino acids long. CDR3 nucleotide sequence: TGTGCCAGCAGCTCCCCCAGTCGGACAGGGGGCCCCATGATGTGGGAGCAGTACTTC. Its protein product is CASSSPSRTGGPMMWEQYF. Supplemented by reference TRBV11-1 and TRBJ2-7, the full variable domain reads EAEVAQSPRYKITEKSQAVAFWCDPISGHATLYWYRQILGQGPELLVQFQDESVVDDSQLPKDRFSAERLKGVDSTLKIQPAELGDSAMYLCASSSPSRTGGPMMWEQYFGPGTRLTVT.

At least ten counts were recorded for this clonotype. The rearrangement uses TRBV5-6 and TRBJ2-3; the match to TRBD1 covers 7 bases. V gave up 2 bases and J gave up 5 bases; unmatched junction bases: 2. CDR3 length: 13 amino acids. Germline V gene data show CDR1 as SGHDT and CDR2 as YYEEEE. The CDR3 bases are TGTGCCAGCAGCTTTAACAGGGGAGATACGCAGTATTTT. Translated: CASSFNRGDTQYF.

The table lists this clonotype with many counts. J is TRBJ2-7 and V is TRBV20-1, with 9 nucleotides matching TRBD1. Germline assignment: CDR1 DFQATT and CDR2 SNEGSKA (reference sequence). This CDR3 contains 15 residues. V lost 1 base to trimming and J lost 3 bases; unmatched junction nucleotides: 7. DNA of the CDR3: TGCAGTGCTAGAGTAACCGGGACAGGGATCTACGAGCAGTACTTC. This codes for CSARVTGTGIYEQYF.